Here is one TCR beta chain with its context. CDR1 is MNHEY, CDR2 SVGAGI, per germline. The CDR3 is made up of 13 amino acids. With 8 bases removed from V and 9 bases from J, the gap between germline ends came to 17 bases. The sample is drawn from a study of blood T cell repertoires in COVID-19. Study context: Italy, Spain and the United States were the sources of the convalescent and acute COVID-19 samples. PBMCs, B-cell-depleted T cells, or T cells were the source of the cDNA or gDNA that made up the material.

Data came from immunoSEQ multiplex PCR; TCRdb stores just in-frame clones and leaves some out. The data hold some 73,000 clones, with about 70% observed a single time. The sequence derives from a man in his sixties with acute or convalescent COVID-19. Sequenced material: peripheral blood. This rearrangement joins TRBV6-5 to TRBJ1-5; D not certain. The CDR3 is CASFPGQEGPQHF. CDR3 nucleotide sequence: TGTGCCAGCTTTCCCGGGCAAGAGGGGCCCCAGCATTTT.